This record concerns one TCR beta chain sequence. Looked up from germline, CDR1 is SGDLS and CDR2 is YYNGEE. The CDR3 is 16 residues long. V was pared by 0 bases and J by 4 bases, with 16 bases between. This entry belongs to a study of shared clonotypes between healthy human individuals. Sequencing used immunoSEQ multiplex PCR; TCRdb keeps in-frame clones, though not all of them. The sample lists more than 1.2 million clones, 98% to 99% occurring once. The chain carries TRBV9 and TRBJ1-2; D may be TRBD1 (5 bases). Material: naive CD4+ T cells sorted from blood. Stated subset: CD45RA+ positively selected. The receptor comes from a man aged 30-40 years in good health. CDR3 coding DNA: TGTGCCAGCAGCGTAGGGGCCCCCAGGGCTCCCTATGGCTACACCTTC. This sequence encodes CASSVGAPRAPYGYTF.